This T cell receptor (beta chain) was found in a study of blood T cell repertoires in COVID-19. This clone was detected once. The table came from immunoSEQ multiplex PCR; TCRdb's copy has only in-frame clones and leaves some out. The table has about 52,000 clones, around 83% seen once; the top ten hold approximately 15%. The receptor comes from a human donor in a cohort sampled during active COVID-19. Sequences were obtained from peripheral blood.

CDR3 nucleotide sequence: TGCGCCAGCAGCTTGGTGCTGAGGAGCGGGAGTGCTGAGCAGTTCTTC. Its protein product is CASSLVLRSGSAEQFF. The chain uses TRBV5-1 and TRBJ2-1, with TRBD2 matching 8 bases. The CDR3 is 16 residues long. V was clipped by 0 bases and J by 9 bases; unmatched bases: 11. Germline CDR1 SGHRS, CDR2 YFSETQ.